What follows are 11 T cell receptor beta chains derived from one specimen sequenced in a study of blood T cell repertoires in COVID-19 (dated by TCRdb to 2020 to 2021). The library was made by the immunoSEQ multiplex PCR assay. What TCRdb holds here is the immuneACCESS table cut down to in-frame rearrangements. Part of the clones is not present; checked against another copy, under half of the missing clones reflect an unresolved V gene, and the others are unexplained. The sample records more than 130,000 clones, about four fifths of which are singletons. The ten largest clones represent 5.5% to 7% of the sample. The specimen sequenced was peripheral blood. The source of these receptors is a human donor in a cohort sampled during active COVID-19.

V and J are TRBV4-1 and TRBJ2-7; no definite D call. The germline V gene encodes CDR1 MGHRA and CDR2 YSYEKL. V gave up 4 bases and J gave up 2 bases, with 15 bases separating them. The CDR3 sequence is 15 residues long. CDR3 amino acids: CASSRTFSGTYEQYF. CDR3 in DNA: TGCGCCAGCAGCCGAACTTTCTCAGGTACCTACGAGCAGTACTTC.

The chain carries TRBV4-3 and TRBJ1-6, with D hard to call. The CDR3 consists of 18 residues. The germline CDR1 and CDR2 sequences are LGHNA and YSLEER. Trimming shortened V by 0 bases and J by 4 bases, and 16 bases separated the two germline ends. The CDR3 DNA follows: TGCGCCAGCAGCCAAGAGTTTGTGGGAGCGGAGTATAATTCACCCCTCCACTTT. Translation: CASSQEFVGAEYNSPLHF.

In its sample, this clone was seen once. The chain links TRBV11-1 to TRBJ2-3, with 8 positions matching TRBD1. CDR3 size: 15 residues. Germline V gene lookup returns CDR1 SGHAT and CDR2 FQDESV (reference sequence). V was pared by 5 bases and J by 2 bases, with 6 bases of the junction left unmatched. The DNA of the CDR3 is TGTGCCAGCAGCCTCGGGACAGGTTACACAGATACGCAGTATTTT. Translation gives CASSLGTGYTDTQYF.

V usage is TRBV28 and J usage is TRBJ1-1; D remains ambiguous. Deletions cut 3 bases from V and 5 bases from J, with 13 bases between. The CDR3 spans 14 residues. Germline V lookup: CDR1 MDHEN, CDR2 SYDVKM. The CDR3 nucleotides are TGTGCCAGCAGTTTGGCGATCTGGAGTACTGAAGCTTTCTTT. It encodes CASSLAIWSTEAFF.

With respect to this clone: This specimen includes other DNA sequences encoding the same CDR3. The gene calls are TRBV6-2 or TRBV6-3 and TRBJ2-7, with D possibly matching TRBD1 (6 bases). This CDR3 has 12 amino acids. Deletions cut 6 bases from V and 4 bases from J, with 10 bases between. Germline loops: CDR1 MNHEY, CDR2 SVGEGT. CDR3 bases: TGTGCCAGCAGCTTACAGGGTTACGAGCAGTACTTC. Translating gives CASSLQGYEQYF.

The rearrangement links TRBV19 to TRBJ2-6; D might be TRBD2 (6 bases). V lost 5 bases and J lost 3, with 11 bases in between. From germline, CDR1 is LNHDA and CDR2 SQIVND (reference sequence). The CDR3 has 15 residues. The CDR3 DNA is TGTGCCAGTAGTCTTGAGGGAGGTGGGGCCAACGTCCTGACTTTC. Its translation is CASSLEGGGANVLTF.

The V call is TRBV5-1, the J call TRBJ2-1; 8 bases are a match to TRBD1. The CDR3 has 15 amino acids. Germline CDR1 SGHRS, CDR2 YFSETQ. Trimming took 4 bases from V and 9 from J; bases not matched to a gene: 12. The CDR3 bases are TGCGCCAGCAGCCTCGGGGACAGGACCTTAGGTGAGCAGTTCTTC. Protein product: CASSLGDRTLGEQFF.

This chain uses TRBV11-3 with TRBJ2-5; TRBD2 aligns across 14 bases. This CDR3 region has 17 residues. Germline CDR1 is SGHNT and CDR2 is YENEEA. The V gene end was trimmed by 5 bases and the J gene end by 5 bases; junction bases not matched to a gene: 10. CDR3 region: CASSPGTSGGVLETQYF. The CDR3 nucleotides are TGTGCCAGCAGCCCCGGGACTAGCGGGGGTGTCTTGGAGACCCAGTACTTC.

This clone appeared a single time. The rearrangement joins TRBV7-8 to TRBJ1-1; tentatively, D is TRBD1 (6 bases). The CDR3 length is 18 residues. Looked up from germline, CDR1 is SGHVS and CDR2 is FQNEAQ. V lost 4 bases and J 2 bases, leaving 23 bases between the germline ends. CDR3 DNA: TGTGCCAGCAGCTCCCCCCGTTCAGGGGACGGTTCTAACACTGAAGCTTTCTTT. Residues: CASSSPRSGDGSNTEAFF. The full variable domain, with the rest looked up from reference TRBV7-8 and TRBJ1-1, is GAGVSQSPRYKVAKRGQDVALRCDPISGHVSLFWYQQALGQGPEFLTYFQNEAQLDKSGLPSDRFFAERPEGSVSTLKIQRTQQEDSAVYLCASSSPRSGDGSNTEAFFGQGTRLTVV.

V is TRBV3-1 (or the pseudogene TRBV3-2) and J is TRBJ2-7; D possibly corresponds to TRBD2 (5 bases). V lost 4 bases and J lost 6, with 19 bases in between. The germline CDR1 and CDR2 sequences are LGHDT and YNNKEL (reference sequence). CDR3 length equals 15 residues. CDR3 DNA: TGTGCCAGCAGCCTAGGACTCCCCAGAGGTGTCGAGCAGTACTTC. It yields the protein CASSLGLPRGVEQYF.

V gene TRBV7-2 combines with J gene TRBJ2-7; D perhaps matches TRBD2 (6 bases). CDR3 length: 14 amino acids. Trimming removed 2 bases at V and 2 bases at J, with 10 bases between. Germline V CDR1 and CDR2: SGHTA, FQGNSA. Written as DNA, the CDR3 is TGTGCCAGCAGCTTATCCGGGAGCGCCTACGAGCAGTACTTC. Translating it yields CASSLSGSAYEQYF.